Each of the 23 T cell receptor beta chains below was sequenced from the same sample in a study of blood T cell repertoires in COVID-19. The data were produced by immunoSEQ multiplex PCR, yet TCRdb's version contains in-frame clones alone and is incomplete. The sample includes about 200,000 clones, almost 85% of them seen just once. The sequenced sample consisted of peripheral blood. The receptors stem from a woman between 50 and 59 years old with active or convalescent COVID-19.

The V and J genes are TRBV10-3 and TRBJ1-1, with TRBD1 matching 7 bases. With V trimmed by 8 bases and J by 4 bases, 10 bases remained unmatched. Germline CDR1 and CDR2: ENHRY and SYGVKD. This CDR3 comprises 14 residues. CDR3 residues: CAIQMTGQATEAFF. The CDR3, as DNA: TGTGCCATCCAAATGACAGGGCAGGCCACTGAAGCTTTCTTT.

The chain carries TRBV6-5 and TRBJ2-1, with TRBD2 as a possible D gene (5 bases). V lost 6 bases and J 7 bases, leaving 19 bases between the germline ends. This CDR3 comprises 15 residues. The germline V gene encodes CDR1 MNHEY and CDR2 SVGAGI. Written as DNA, the CDR3 is TGTGCCAGCAGGCCCCGGGGTGGGTACTCTAATGAGCAGTTCTTC. Its translation: CASRPRGGYSNEQFF.

This clone was found a few times. The rearrangement joins TRBV20-1 to TRBJ1-6; 8 bases are a match to TRBD1. Germline values: CDR1 DFQATT, CDR2 SNEGSKA (reference sequence). Trimming cost V 3 bases and J 7 bases; bases outside gene matches: 5. The CDR3 has 14 amino acids. The CDR3 protein is CSASQDRANSPLHF. The CDR3 DNA reads as TGCAGTGCTAGTCAGGACAGGGCCAATTCACCCCTCCACTTT.

The count of this clone is one. The chain joins TRBV7-2 to TRBJ2-2; D might be TRBD2 (6 bases). Germline loops: CDR1 SGHTA, CDR2 FQGNSA. Trimming removed 1 base at V and 7 bases at J, with 10 bases between. This CDR3 comprises 14 residues. The CDR3 here is CASSLVGLSGELFF. The DNA for the CDR3 is TGTGCCAGCAGCTTAGTGGGACTGAGCGGGGAGCTGTTTTTT. The full variable domain, completed using reference TRBV7-2 and TRBJ2-2, is GAGVSQSPSNKVTEKGKDVELRCDPISGHTALYWYRQSLGQGLEFLIYFQGNSAPDKSGLPSDRFSAERTGGSVSTLTIQRTQQEDSAVYLCASSLVGLSGELFFGEGSRLTVL.

DNA for the CDR3: TGTGCCAGCAGCTTGACGGGGTTCGGGGAAAAACTGTTTTTT. Its protein is CASSLTGFGEKLFF. The rearrangement uses TRBV5-4 and TRBJ1-4, with unresolved D. From germline, CDR1 is SGHNT and CDR2 YYREEE (reference sequence). V was pared by 1 base and J by 8 bases, with 12 bases between. The CDR3 has 14 amino acids.

The table lists this clone with a few counts. CDR3 protein: CAWSDRDEQFF. The CDR3, as DNA: TGTGCCTGGAGTGACAGGGATGAGCAGTTCTTC. The V call is TRBV30, the J call TRBJ2-1, with TRBD1 as a possible D gene (6 bases). Between the trimmed V and J ends, which lost 1 base and 8 bases, there was a span of 6 bases. The CDR3 runs to 11 residues. The germline gives CDR1 GTSNPN, CDR2 SVGIG (reference sequence).

The chain joins TRBV19 to TRBJ1-5; 12 nucleotides align to TRBD1. V dropped 4 bases and J dropped 7; count of bases not matched to a gene: 2. The germline V gene has CDR1 LNHDA and CDR2 SQIVND (reference sequence). The CDR3 length is 14 residues. The CDR3 region is CASSTGQGAQPQHF. CDR3 DNA sequence: TGTGCCAGTAGTACGGGACAGGGGGCCCAGCCCCAGCATTTT. Combining the CDR3 with reference TRBV19 and TRBJ1-5 gives the whole variable domain DGGITQSPKYLFRKEGQNVTLSCEQNLNHDAMYWYRQDPGQGLRLIYYSQIVNDFQKGDIAEGYSVSREKKESFPLTVTSAQKNPTAFYLCASSTGQGAQPQHFGDGTRLSIL.

The rearrangement uses TRBV29-1 and TRBJ2-1; 7 nucleotides agree with TRBD1. The CDR3 spans 14 residues. Germline V gene data show CDR1 as SQVTM and CDR2 as ANQGSEA. Trimming at V came to 5 bases and at J to 4 bases, leaving 8 bases not matched to a gene. The CDR3 here is CSVSTGIGYNEQFF. The CDR3 DNA is TGCAGCGTTTCGACAGGGATAGGGTACAATGAGCAGTTCTTC.

This clone was observed once. The chain is built from TRBV5-1 and TRBJ2-1; 9 bases are shared with TRBD1. V was clipped by 3 bases and J by 5 bases; unmatched bases: 6. CDR1 and CDR2 from the germline V gene are SGHRS and YFSETQ. The CDR3 contains 15 residues. This CDR3 is CASSSGQGQNNEQFF. CDR3 nucleotides: TGCGCCAGCAGCTCGGGACAGGGTCAGAACAATGAGCAGTTCTTC.

The V and J genes are TRBV19 and TRBJ1-4, with D uncertain. Germline CDR1 and CDR2: LNHDA and SQIVND (reference sequence). This CDR3 has 15 amino acids. The V end was cut by 3 bases, the J end by 0 bases, with 8 bases between. DNA for the CDR3: TGTGCCAGTAGTATGACCCTAGCAACTAATGAAAAACTGTTTTTT. Its translation: CASSMTLATNEKLFF. Supplemented by reference TRBV19 and TRBJ1-4, the full variable domain reads DGGITQSPKYLFRKEGQNVTLSCEQNLNHDAMYWYRQDPGQGLRLIYYSQIVNDFQKGDIAEGYSVSREKKESFPLTVTSAQKNPTAFYLCASSMTLATNEKLFFGSGTQLSVL.

The rearrangement links TRBV15 to TRBJ1-5, with D uncertain. From germline, CDR1 is LNHNV and CDR2 YYDKDF (reference sequence). V was clipped by 5 bases and J by 3 bases, with 11 bases between them. This CDR3 has 14 amino acids. The CDR3 spells CATSVKSFNQPQHF. CDR3 DNA: TGTGCCACCAGCGTGAAGAGTTTCAATCAGCCCCAGCATTTT.

The chain uses TRBV5-4 and TRBJ2-1; 8 nucleotides agree with TRBD2. V lost 3 bases, J lost 15 bases, and 17 bases stayed unmatched. The germline gives CDR1 SGHNT, CDR2 YYREEE (reference sequence). CDR3 size: 15 residues. CDR3 sequence reads: CASSSATDGRGGVFF. CDR3 DNA sequence: TGTGCCAGCAGCTCCGCCACCGACGGGAGGGGAGGGGTGTTCTTC.

This clone came up a few times. V gene TRBV2 combines with J gene TRBJ2-1; TRBD2 matches at 13 bases. This CDR3 spans 15 amino acids. J was trimmed by 4 bases and V by 6 bases; bases with no gene match: 3. In germline, CDR1 is SNHLY, CDR2 FYNNEI. The CDR3 DNA reads as TGTGCCAGCAGCGTGACTAGCGGGGGGTACAATGAGCAGTTCTTC. Its translation is CASSVTSGGYNEQFF. Together with reference TRBV2 and TRBJ2-1, the CDR3 gives the full variable domain: EPEVTQTPSHQVTQMGQEVILRCVPISNHLYFYWYRQILGQKVEFLVSFYNNEISEKSEIFDDQFSVERPDGSNFTLKIRSTKLEDSAMYFCASSVTSGGYNEQFFGPGTRLTVL.

The genes are TRBV3-1 (or the pseudogene TRBV3-2) and TRBJ1-2; the D gene is possibly TRBD1 (5 bases). V lost 0 bases, J lost 8 bases, and 16 bases lay in between. The CDR3 is made up of 15 amino acids. Germline values: CDR1 LGHDT, CDR2 YNNKEL (reference sequence). This CDR3 reads CASSQDVSEGRGYTF. The CDR3 nucleotides read TGTGCCAGCAGCCAAGATGTTTCGGAGGGGCGGGGCTACACCTTC.

The chain has TRBV11-3 and TRBJ2-3; D remains ambiguous. V was clipped by 5 bases and J by 2 bases, with 8 bases between them. CDR3 length: 13 residues. CDR1 and CDR2 from the germline V gene are SGHNT and YENEEA. Written as DNA, the CDR3 is TGTGCCAGCAGCCACGGTGCCACAGATACGCAGTATTTT. It is translated as CASSHGATDTQYF.

The V gene is TRBV11-1, the J gene TRBJ2-7; 8 bases match TRBD2. Losses at the gene ends were 1 base for V and 2 bases for J; bases not matched to a gene: 4. The CDR3 totals 15 residues. In germline, CDR1 is SGHAT, CDR2 FQDESV (reference sequence). The CDR3 bases are TGTGCCAGCAGCTTAGTAGCGGGGTCCCCCTACGAGCAGTACTTC. Protein product: CASSLVAGSPYEQYF.

This chain links TRBV6-5 with TRBJ1-5, with D hard to call. CDR1 and CDR2 (germline): MNHEY, SVGAGI. The length of the CDR3 is 15 residues. V lost 5 bases and J 0 bases, leaving 11 bases between the germline ends. CDR3 region: CASSLAMGSNQPQHF. CDR3 DNA sequence: TGTGCCAGCAGTCTAGCGATGGGTAGCAATCAGCCCCAGCATTTT.

Here the CDR3 reads CASRQEGGYTF. In DNA, the CDR3 is TGTGCCAGCAGACAGGAGGGTGGCTACACCTTC. This chain connects TRBV2 to TRBJ1-2, with D perhaps TRBD1 (5 bases). Trimming left V 6 bases short and J 7 bases short, with 9 bases between. The V gene's germline CDR1 is SNHLY and CDR2 FYNNEI. The CDR3 is 11 residues long.

The sample holds many counts of this clone. The rearrangement uses TRBV7-9 and TRBJ2-5, with 9 bases fitting TRBD1. The CDR3 runs to 16 residues. The ends lost 4 bases at V and 4 bases at J; junction bases unmatched: 10. Germline CDR1 is SEHNR and CDR2 is FQNEAQ (reference sequence). The CDR3 DNA is TGTGCCAGCAGCTCGATGGGACAGGGTTTCGGAGAGACCCAGTACTTC. Its translation is CASSSMGQGFGETQYF. The full variable domain, its missing parts supplied by reference TRBV7-9 and TRBJ2-5, is DTGVSQNPRHKITKRGQNVTFRCDPISEHNRLYWYRQTLGQGPEFLTYFQNEAQLEKSRLLSDRFSAERPKGSFSTLEIQRTEQGDSAMYLCASSSMGQGFGETQYFGPGTRLLVL.

The chain links TRBV6-1 to TRBJ2-1, with a possible D match to TRBD2 (5 bases). Germline V lookup: CDR1 MNHNS, CDR2 SASEGT. Trimming took off 0 bases at V and 3 bases at J, with 9 bases between the two ends. The CDR3 loop spans 15 amino acids. DNA of the CDR3: TGTGCCAGCAGTGAAGCGGGGAGCTTCTACAATGAGCAGTTCTTC. As protein: CASSEAGSFYNEQFF.

This rearrangement joins TRBV5-1 to TRBJ2-5; 9 bases agree with TRBD2. The CDR3 totals 16 residues. Germline assignment: CDR1 SGHRS and CDR2 YFSETQ. V gave up 0 bases and J gave up 5 bases; unmatched junction bases: 8. DNA of the CDR3: TGCGCCAGCAGCTTGGCTAGCGGGGCCCCATGGGAGACCCAGTACTTC. It specifies CASSLASGAPWETQYF. The whole variable domain, filled in from reference TRBV5-1 and TRBJ2-5, reads KAGVTQTPRYLIKTRGQQVTLSCSPISGHRSVSWYQQTPGQGLQFLFEYFSETQRNKGNFPGRFSGRQFSNSRSEMNVSTLELGDSALYLCASSLASGAPWETQYFGPGTRLLVL.

The CDR3 DNA reads as TGTGCCAGTAGTATATCCGGACAGGGTTTTGGCTACACCTTC. Residues: CASSISGQGFGYTF. The chain links TRBV19 to TRBJ1-2; 8 nucleotides agree with TRBD1. Germline assignment: CDR1 LNHDA and CDR2 SQIVND (reference sequence). Trimming took 2 bases from V and 7 from J; bases not matched to a gene: 6. This CDR3 has 14 amino acids.

Ten or more counts support this clone. The chain employs TRBV6-6 and TRBJ1-2, with D hard to call. CDR3 size: 12 residues. Trimming took off 5 bases at V and 8 bases at J, with 12 bases between the two ends. CDR1 and CDR2 from the germline V gene are MNHNY and SVGAGI (reference sequence). Written as DNA, the CDR3 is TGTGCCAGCAGTCCCCCCGATCGGGGCTACACCTTC. This translates into CASSPPDRGYTF.